This T cell receptor (beta chain) was recovered during a study of T cell responses to AZD1222 COVID-19 vaccine. General study findings and limits: A mostly white British donor set with more females was recruited, and clonal diversity was possibly underestimated. Unmutated variant regions reportedly attract nearly half of all spike-specific TCRs. Repertoire sampling occurred only after the peak T cell response. The number of AZD1222 recipients seropositive at baseline was only six.

Details on this clone: What it binds is unknown.

The V gene's germline CDR1 is SGHTA and CDR2 FQGNSA. The CDR3 is 15 residues long. The V gene lost 5 bases and the J gene lost 7 bases, with 15 bases spanning the gap. Here immunoSEQ multiplex PCR was the method, and the copy in TCRdb shows in-frame clones only, minus some. The top ten clones hold approximately 2% of a sample with tens of thousands of clones, over 85% of them seen once. This sequence joins TRBV7-2 and TRBJ1-6; D possibly corresponds to TRBD1 (6 bases). Source: peripheral blood, taken on day 0 of AZD1222 vaccination. The source of this sequence is an adult in good health. CDR3 amino acids: CASSPVRGGNSPLHF. Written as DNA, the CDR3 is TGTGCCAGCAGCCCGGTACGGGGGGGCAATTCACCCCTCCACTTT.